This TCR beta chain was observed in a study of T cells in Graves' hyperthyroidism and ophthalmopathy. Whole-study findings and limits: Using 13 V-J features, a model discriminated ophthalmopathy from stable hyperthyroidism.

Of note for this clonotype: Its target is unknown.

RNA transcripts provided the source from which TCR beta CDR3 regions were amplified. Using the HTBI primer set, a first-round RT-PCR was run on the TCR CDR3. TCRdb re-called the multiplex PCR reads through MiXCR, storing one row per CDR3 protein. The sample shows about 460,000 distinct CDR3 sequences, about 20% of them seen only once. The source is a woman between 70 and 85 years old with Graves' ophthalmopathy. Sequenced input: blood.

The CDR3 protein is CASSLSSGRGATGELFF. Here the CDR3 DNA reads TGCGCCAGCAGCTTGAGTTCCGGGAGAGGGGCCACCGGGGAGCTGTTTTTT. The rearrangement links TRBV5-1 to TRBJ2-2; D may be TRBD2 (6 bases). The V gene's germline CDR1 is SGHRS and CDR2 YFSETQ. The CDR3 runs 17 residues. Deletions cut 1 base from V and 4 bases from J, with 17 bases between.